A selection of T cell receptor beta chains follows, all from one sample in a study of cytomegalovirus exposure and HLA in healthy donors. Libraries were prepared by immunoSEQ multiplex PCR; TCRdb keeps only in-frame clonotypes and omits some of them. The sample lists over 110,000 clones, around 82% occurring once. Specimen: PBMCs. The receptor source for this set is a woman in her 40s in good health and CMV-seropositive. The CDR3 runs from the conserved cysteine through the conserved F or W. A D gene is named only where the DNA matches it firmly. Not all rows give a size; the values are once, few, many and, for expanded clones, a class.

clone_size: once; v_call: TRBV7-2; j_call: TRBJ2-4; d_call: .; cdr3_aa: CASSLASDIQYF; cdr3_nt: TGTGCCAGCAGCTTAGCGTCGGACATTCAGTACTTC
clone_size: .; v_call: TRBV10-3; j_call: TRBJ1-2; d_call: TRBD1; cdr3_aa: CAITIDRAYGYTF; cdr3_nt: TGTGCCATCACTATAGACAGGGCTTATGGCTACACCTTC
clone_size: once; v_call: TRBV5-1; j_call: TRBJ1-2; d_call: .; cdr3_aa: CASSLAQAYGYTF; cdr3_nt: TGCGCCAGCAGCTTGGCGCAGGCTTATGGCTACACCTTC
clone_size: .; v_call: TRBV28; j_call: TRBJ2-5; d_call: .; cdr3_aa: CASSSAGVETQYF; cdr3_nt: TGTGCCAGCAGTTCCGCAGGGGTAGAGACCCAGTACTTC
clone_size: .; v_call: TRBV7-6; j_call: TRBJ1-1; d_call: .; cdr3_aa: CASSLAGRGGDKNTEAFF; cdr3_nt: TGTGCCAGCAGCTTAGCAGGAAGGGGGGGGGATAAGAACACTGAAGCTTTCTTT
clone_size: .; v_call: TRBV28; j_call: TRBJ2-5; d_call: TRBD2; cdr3_aa: CASRTTSGPQETQYF; cdr3_nt: TGTGCCAGCAGGACGACTAGCGGGCCCCAAGAGACCCAGTACTTC
clone_size: .; v_call: TRBV11-2; j_call: TRBJ2-3; d_call: .; cdr3_aa: CASSPTGSSTDTQYF; cdr3_nt: TGTGCCAGCAGCCCAACAGGGTCTAGCACAGATACGCAGTATTTT
clone_size: .; v_call: TRBV7-2; j_call: TRBJ1-2; d_call: TRBD1; cdr3_aa: CASSPWGQGSYGYTF; cdr3_nt: TGTGCCAGCAGCCCTTGGGGACAGGGAAGCTATGGCTACACCTTC
clone_size: .; v_call: TRBV6-1; j_call: TRBJ1-1; d_call: TRBD1; cdr3_aa: CASFRQGGTEAFF; cdr3_nt: TGTGCCAGCTTCCGACAGGGTGGGACTGAAGCTTTCTTT
clone_size: .; v_call: TRBV30; j_call: TRBJ2-7; d_call: TRBD2; cdr3_aa: CAWSPSGLAGGREQYF; cdr3_nt: TGTGCCTGGAGCCCCAGTGGGCTAGCGGGAGGACGGGAGCAGTACTTC
clone_size: few; v_call: TRBV11-1; j_call: TRBJ2-4; d_call: .; cdr3_aa: CASSEGRQASAKNIQYF; cdr3_nt: TGTGCCAGCAGCGAAGGTAGACAGGCCTCAGCCAAAAACATTCAGTACTTC
clone_size: .; v_call: TRBV7-6; j_call: TRBJ2-1; d_call: TRBD2; cdr3_aa: CASSLAAGGSYNEQFF; cdr3_nt: TGTGCCAGCAGCTTAGCGGCGGGAGGAAGTTACAATGAGCAGTTCTTC
clone_size: .; v_call: TRBV7-9; j_call: TRBJ1-2; d_call: TRBD1; cdr3_aa: CASTEGAPYGYTF; cdr3_nt: TGTGCCAGCACAGAGGGGGCTCCCTATGGCTACACCTTC
clone_size: .; v_call: TRBV27; j_call: TRBJ2-6; d_call: .; cdr3_aa: CASSFGGSGANVLTF; cdr3_nt: TGTGCCAGCAGTTTCGGGGGCTCTGGGGCCAACGTCCTGACTTTC
clone_size: .; v_call: TRBV9; j_call: TRBJ2-2; d_call: TRBD2; cdr3_aa: CASGPSGVNTGELFF; cdr3_nt: TGTGCCAGCGGACCTAGCGGGGTGAACACCGGGGAGCTGTTTTTT
clone_size: .; v_call: TRBV19; j_call: TRBJ1-5; d_call: .; cdr3_aa: CASSRTASNQPQHF; cdr3_nt: TGTGCCAGTAGTAGAACAGCTAGCAATCAGCCCCAGCATTTT
clone_size: once; v_call: TRBV19; j_call: TRBJ2-3; d_call: TRBD1; cdr3_aa: CASRTGPSTDTQYF; cdr3_nt: TGTGCCAGTAGGACAGGGCCGAGCACAGATACGCAGTATTTT
clone_size: .; v_call: TRBV9; j_call: TRBJ2-7; d_call: TRBD2; cdr3_aa: CASSVGPGLANEQYF; cdr3_nt: TGTGCCAGCAGCGTAGGCCCGGGACTAGCGAACGAGCAGTACTTC
clone_size: few; v_call: TRBV9; j_call: TRBJ2-7; d_call: TRBD1; cdr3_aa: CASGPGTGIYEQYF; cdr3_nt: TGTGCCAGCGGGCCAGGGACAGGGATCTACGAGCAGTACTTC
clone_size: .; v_call: TRBV28; j_call: TRBJ2-1; d_call: TRBD2; cdr3_aa: CASSSTSGRENEQFF; cdr3_nt: TGTGCCAGCAGTTCGACTAGCGGTCGTGAAAATGAGCAGTTCTTC
clone_size: few; v_call: TRBV2; j_call: TRBJ1-1; d_call: TRBD1; cdr3_aa: CASSGDNTGGGWNTEAFF; cdr3_nt: TGTGCCAGCAGTGGCGATAACACAGGGGGAGGGTGGAACACTGAAGCTTTCTTT
clone_size: .; v_call: TRBV7-8; j_call: TRBJ2-1; d_call: TRBD2; cdr3_aa: CASSLVRVRGRAYNEQFF; cdr3_nt: TGTGCCAGCAGCTTAGTTAGGGTCCGGGGGAGGGCCTACAATGAGCAGTTCTTC
clone_size: .; v_call: TRBV4-1; j_call: TRBJ1-2; d_call: TRBD1; cdr3_aa: CASSLGTGAYGYTF; cdr3_nt: TGCGCCAGCAGCCTAGGGACAGGGGCCTATGGCTACACCTTC
clone_size: .; v_call: TRBV5-1; j_call: TRBJ2-7; d_call: .; cdr3_aa: CASAHPGGGEQYF; cdr3_nt: TGCGCCAGCGCACACCCCGGGGGTGGGGAGCAGTACTTC
clone_size: .; v_call: TRBV19; j_call: TRBJ2-1; d_call: TRBD2; cdr3_aa: CASSTSGGLAGGGEQFF; cdr3_nt: TGTGCCAGTAGTACCTCAGGGGGACTAGCGGGAGGGGGTGAGCAGTTCTTC
clone_size: .; v_call: TRBV15; j_call: TRBJ2-2; d_call: TRBD2; cdr3_aa: CATSRSSGRTGELFF; cdr3_nt: TGTGCCACCAGCAGGTCTAGCGGAAGGACCGGGGAGCTGTTTTTT
clone_size: .; v_call: TRBV13; j_call: TRBJ2-7; d_call: TRBD2; cdr3_aa: CASSSPGLAGRPFYEQYF; cdr3_nt: TGTGCCAGCAGCTCCCCGGGACTAGCGGGACGGCCTTTCTACGAGCAGTACTTC
clone_size: .; v_call: TRBV28; j_call: TRBJ2-7; d_call: .; cdr3_aa: CASSVPGSGEQYF; cdr3_nt: TGTGCCAGCAGCGTACCCGGCTCAGGGGAGCAGTACTTC
clone_size: medium-sized; v_call: TRBV5-1; j_call: TRBJ1-4; d_call: .; cdr3_aa: CASSPEAQTNEKLFF; cdr3_nt: TGCGCCAGCAGCCCCGAGGCACAAACTAATGAAAAACTGTTTTTT
clone_size: few; v_call: TRBV19; j_call: TRBJ2-7; d_call: .; cdr3_aa: CASKNRDFMGGEQYF; cdr3_nt: TGTGCCAGTAAGAACCGGGACTTCATGGGGGGAGAGCAGTACTTC
clone_size: .; v_call: TRBV18; j_call: TRBJ1-5; d_call: .; cdr3_aa: CASSYWGESNQPQHF; cdr3_nt: TGTGCCAGCTCCTATTGGGGGGAAAGTAATCAGCCCCAGCATTTT
clone_size: .; v_call: TRBV5-6; j_call: TRBJ2-7; d_call: TRBD1; cdr3_aa: CASSRQGAIYEQYF; cdr3_nt: TGTGCCAGCAGCCGACAGGGGGCCATATACGAGCAGTACTTC
clone_size: .; v_call: TRBV30; j_call: TRBJ1-1; d_call: TRBD1; cdr3_aa: CAWRMTGPTPEAFF; cdr3_nt: TGTGCCTGGAGAATGACAGGGCCCACCCCTGAAGCTTTCTTT
clone_size: few; v_call: TRBV5-1; j_call: TRBJ2-2; d_call: .; cdr3_aa: CASSSTRELFF; cdr3_nt: TGCGCCAGCAGCTCTACCCGGGAGCTGTTTTTT
clone_size: .; v_call: TRBV7-6; j_call: TRBJ2-2; d_call: .; cdr3_aa: CASSLYLTGNTGELFF; cdr3_nt: TGTGCCAGCAGCTTATACTTAACAGGGAACACCGGGGAGCTGTTTTTT
clone_size: .; v_call: TRBV15; j_call: TRBJ2-7; d_call: .; cdr3_aa: CATSRESGNYEQYF; cdr3_nt: TGTGCCACCAGCAGAGAAAGCGGTAACTACGAGCAGTACTTC